The clone carrying this TCR beta chain came up many times. Antigen specificity is unknown. The data belong to a study of T cells after yellow fever vaccination. Study findings and constraints: CD4 and CD8 compartments shared a small share of clonotypes.

CDR3 length: 15 amino acids. Trimming stripped 4 bases from V and 7 bases from J, with 17 bases between. UMIs and a universal primer site were added when TCR cDNA was made by 5'RACE template switching. TCRdb used MiXCR to reprocess the 5' RACE reads, holding one entry per CDR3 protein. The top ten clones hold under 0.85% of a sample with under 150,000 distinct CDR3 sequences, more than 6% of them seen once. The chain carries TRBV12-3 or TRBV12-4 and TRBJ2-1, with D possibly being TRBD1 (6 bases). This clonotype originated in a man aged 25 to 40 who received the YFV17D yellow fever vaccine. The source was CD4+ T cells sorted from PBMCs, collected 5 days after the yellow fever booster vaccination. The CDR3 nucleotides read TGTGCCAGCAGTTATAGGGGGAGAGGTGGGAATGAGCAGTTCTTC. Its protein is CASSYRGRGGNEQFF.